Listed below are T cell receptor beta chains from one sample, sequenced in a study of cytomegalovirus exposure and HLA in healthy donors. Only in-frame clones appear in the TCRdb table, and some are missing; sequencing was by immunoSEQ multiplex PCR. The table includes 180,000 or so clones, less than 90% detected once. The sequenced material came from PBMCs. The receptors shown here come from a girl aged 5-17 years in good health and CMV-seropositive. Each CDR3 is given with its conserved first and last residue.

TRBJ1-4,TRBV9,CASSVGQGNEKLFF
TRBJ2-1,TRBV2,CASSWTSVNEQFF
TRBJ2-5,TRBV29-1,CSVDGGYQETQYF
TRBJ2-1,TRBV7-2,CASSFWRLAVDNEQFF
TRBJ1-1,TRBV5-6,CASSLGGREDTEAFF
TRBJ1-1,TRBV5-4,CASSLGQGENTEAFF
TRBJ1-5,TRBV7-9,CASSSTGGLQPQHF
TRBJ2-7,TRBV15,CATSRVGRSYEQYF
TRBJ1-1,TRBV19,CASRSFEGDTEAFF
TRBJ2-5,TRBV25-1,CASSPTLETQYF
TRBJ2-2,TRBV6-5,CASSYSPGTHTGELFF
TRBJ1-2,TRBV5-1,CASSFEQGQTYGYTF
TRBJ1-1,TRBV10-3,CAIRQGVNTEAFF
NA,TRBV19,CASSSTGRSYDEQYF
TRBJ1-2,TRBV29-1,CSVEEGREAYGYTF
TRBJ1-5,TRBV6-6,CASSYSRGGKNQPQHF
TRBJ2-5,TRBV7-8,CASSPKTPGEETQYF
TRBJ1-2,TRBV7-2,CASSLDRAGYTF
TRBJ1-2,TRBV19,CASSPRDYGYTF
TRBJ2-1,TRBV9,CASSPLGDSYNEQFF
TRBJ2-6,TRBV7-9,CASSSPSSGANVLTF
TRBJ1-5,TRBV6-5,CASRGGGARQPQHF
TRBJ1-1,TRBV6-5,CASSYRRGMNTEAFF
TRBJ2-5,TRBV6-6,CASSPRQGLGETQYF
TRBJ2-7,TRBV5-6,CASSLEGVPFKQYF
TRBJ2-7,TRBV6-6,CASTGANYEQYF
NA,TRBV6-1,CASRGFLQGYEQYF
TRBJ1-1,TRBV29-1,CSVTGLGAFF
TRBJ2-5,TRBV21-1,CASSPPGQLETQYF
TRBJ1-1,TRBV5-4,CASSLDIPGITEAFF
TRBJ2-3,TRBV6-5,CASSYQGGASTDTQYF
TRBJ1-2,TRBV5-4,CASSLEPRADGYTF
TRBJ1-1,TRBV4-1,CASSPRSSMNTEAFF
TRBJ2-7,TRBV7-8,CASSLQGQQYEQYF
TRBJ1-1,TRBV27,CASSLVVYTEAFF
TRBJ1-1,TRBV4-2,CASSQDLDSEAFF
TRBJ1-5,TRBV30,CAWRSTGQGAPQHF
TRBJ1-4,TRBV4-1,CASSQGGITGTDEKLFF